These 25 T cell receptor beta chains were sequenced from one sample in a study of shared clonotypes between healthy human individuals. TCRdb keeps only in-frame clones here, not all; method: immunoSEQ multiplex PCR. This sample yields more than 2 million clones, of which 95% are seen a single time; roughly 0.13% belongs to the top ten. The sample comprised naive CD4+ T cells sorted from blood. Indicated subset: CD45RA+ positively selected. Receptors were obtained from a young man in good health.

The V gene is TRBV18, the J gene TRBJ2-1, with D perhaps TRBD1 or TRBD2 (5 bases each). The CDR3 is made up of 15 amino acids. Trimming took 0 bases from V and 2 from J, leaving 8 bases between them. CDR1 and CDR2 from the germline V gene are KGHSH and LQKENI. The CDR3 reads CASSPPGRPYNEQFF. CDR3 bases: TGTGCCAGCTCACCACCGGGACGCCCCTACAATGAGCAGTTCTTC. Complete variable domain (other parts from reference TRBV18 and TRBJ2-1): NAGVMQNPRHLVRRRGQEARLRCSPMKGHSHVYWYRQLPEEGLKFMVYLQKENIIDESGMPKERFSAEFPKEGPSILRIQQVVRGDSAAYFCASSPPGRPYNEQFFGPGTRLTVL.

DNA for the CDR3: TGTGCCAGCTCACGAGACAGGGGTGGTTCTGGAAACACCATATATTTT. It translates to CASSRDRGGSGNTIYF. The J gene is TRBJ1-3, the V gene TRBV18, with TRBD1 matching over 8 bases. The CDR3 covers 16 residues. V gave up 4 bases and J gave up 1 base; unmatched junction bases: 6. Per germline, CDR1 KGHSH and CDR2 LQKENI.

The chain uses TRBV4-3 and TRBJ2-4, with 9 positions matching TRBD2. CDR3 length: 17 amino acids. The germline V gene has CDR1 LGHNA and CDR2 YSLEER. J gave up 2 bases and V 0 bases, and 5 bases lay outside the gene matches. The CDR3 sequence: CASSQEGAGGPKNIQYF. The DNA of the CDR3 is TGCGCCAGCAGCCAAGAAGGAGCGGGAGGACCCAAAAACATTCAGTACTTC.

The chain carries TRBV10-2 and TRBJ2-7; tentatively, D is TRBD2 (5 bases). The V end was cut by 0 bases, the J end by 2 bases, with 11 bases between. The CDR3 sequence is 15 residues long. Germline V gene data show CDR1 as WSHSY and CDR2 as SAAADI. The CDR3 coding sequence is TGCGCCAGCAGTGAGTCGAGAGGTAGCGCCTACGAGCAGTACTTC. This sequence encodes CASSESRGSAYEQYF.

The rearrangement joins TRBV11-3 to TRBJ2-1; 10 bases agree with TRBD2. The CDR3 loop spans 18 amino acids. V shed 7 bases and J 8 bases; nucleotides not matched to a gene: 20. Germline CDR1 reads SGHNT; CDR2 reads YENEEA. CDR3 DNA sequence: TGTGCCAGCATCATCTACCTCCAGGGGACTAGCGACCCAGATGAGCAGTTCTTC. Its translation: CASIIYLQGTSDPDEQFF.

The chain couples TRBV7-9 to TRBJ2-5, with 11 bases aligning to TRBD1. The CDR3 spans 13 residues. CDR1 and CDR2 (germline): SEHNR, FQNEAQ (reference sequence). The ends lost 5 bases at V and 5 bases at J; junction bases unmatched: 1. The CDR3 DNA follows: TGTGCCAGCAGCCGGACAGGGGGCGAGACCCAGTACTTC. Amino acid sequence: CASSRTGGETQYF.

V is TRBV7-9 and J is TRBJ1-6, with 8 bases aligning to TRBD1. Unmatched junction bases numbered 8, after V lost 4 bases and J lost 6 bases. This CDR3 has 16 residues. Germline-derived CDR1 and CDR2 are SEHNR and FQNEAQ (reference sequence). Here the CDR3 DNA reads TGTGCCAGCAGCTCCCTACAGGGGGAGGGTAATTCACCCCTCCACTTT. Its translation: CASSSLQGEGNSPLHF.

J is TRBJ1-5 and V is TRBV6-1; D is possibly TRBD1 (6 bases). The CDR3 is made up of 12 amino acids. V was pared by 7 bases and J by 6 bases, with 10 bases between. Germline loops: CDR1 MNHNS, CDR2 SASEGT. CDR3 amino acids: CASNRDVQPQHF. The CDR3 coding sequence is TGTGCCAGCAACAGGGATGTTCAGCCCCAGCATTTT.

The chain is built from TRBV5-6 and TRBJ2-1, with D maybe TRBD2 (5 bases). The CDR3 has 18 residues. V dropped 1 base and J dropped 6 bases, with 23 bases sitting between them. Germline CDR1 SGHDT, CDR2 YYEEEE. Here the CDR3 reads CASSLFLTAADICNEQFF. Here the CDR3 DNA reads TGTGCCAGCAGCTTGTTTCTTACTGCAGCGGATATCTGCAATGAGCAGTTCTTC.

The chain combines TRBV27 with TRBJ1-5; TRBD1 is a possible D gene (6 bases). Trimming cost V 6 bases and J 3 bases, with 18 bases left between them. The CDR3 length is 16 residues. Germline CDR1 MNHEY, CDR2 SMNVEV (reference sequence). The CDR3 here is CASSPARTGFNQPQHF. CDR3 bases: TGTGCCAGCAGCCCCGCCCGTACAGGGTTCAATCAGCCCCAGCATTTT.

J is TRBJ2-7 and V is TRBV5-1, with D possibly being TRBD2 (7 bases). The germline V gene has CDR1 SGHRS and CDR2 YFSETQ. Trimming removed 4 bases at V and 6 bases at J, with 20 bases between. The CDR3 extends over 15 amino acids. The CDR3 nucleotides read TGCGCCAGCAGCGCGGAGGAAAACCGGGGGGCCGAGCAGTACTTC. Its protein product is CASSAEENRGAEQYF.

As DNA, the CDR3 is TGTGCCGGCCTACTGAGAATATCCACAGATACGCAGTATTTT. Translated, it gives CAGLLRISTDTQYF. The chain employs TRBV30 and TRBJ2-3; no clear D. This CDR3 is built from 14 residues. Trimming left V 8 bases short and J 2 bases short, with 17 bases between. Germline V gene data show CDR1 as GTSNPN and CDR2 as SVGIG (reference sequence).

This sequence joins TRBV9 and TRBJ2-1; D gene ambiguous. The CDR3 spans 15 residues. V was trimmed by 3 bases and J by 6 bases, leaving 16 bases between them. Germline assignment: CDR1 SGDLS and CDR2 YYNGEE. The CDR3 coding sequence is TGTGCCAGCAGCGCCCGAGACGGTTTTGGCAATGAGCAGTTCTTC. The encoded protein is CASSARDGFGNEQFF.

The V gene is TRBV11-2, the J gene TRBJ2-2; 9 bases match TRBD1. The germline V gene encodes CDR1 SGHAT and CDR2 FQNNGV. V lost 5 bases to trimming and J lost 1 base; unmatched junction nucleotides: 2. CDR3 length equals 15 residues. Here the CDR3 DNA reads TGTGCCAGCAGCAAGGGACAGGGGAACACCGGGGAGCTGTTTTTT. Translation gives CASSKGQGNTGELFF.

The chain couples TRBV7-6 to TRBJ1-5; weak D call: TRBD1 (5 bases). Between the trimmed V and J ends, which lost 1 base and 6 bases, there was a span of 13 bases. Per the germline V gene, CDR1 is SGHVS and CDR2 is FNYEAQ. This CDR3 comprises 15 residues. CDR3 coding DNA: TGTGCCAGCAGCTTAGAGGGTTCAGGGCGTCAGCCCCAGCATTTT. It encodes CASSLEGSGRQPQHF.

The chain links TRBV9 to TRBJ2-3; D perhaps matches TRBD2 (6 bases). CDR3 length: 16 residues. The V end lost 1 base, the J end lost 1 base, and 13 bases lay between the germline ends. The germline CDR1 and CDR2 sequences are SGDLS and YYNGEE. The CDR3 nucleotides are TGTGCCAGCAGCGTACGGACGGGAGACGGCACAGATACGCAGTATTTT. Protein: CASSVRTGDGTDTQYF.

The chain uses TRBV6-1 and TRBJ1-2; the match to TRBD1 covers 11 bases. The junction had 12 bases not matched to a gene; V was cut back by 0 bases and J by 6 bases. This CDR3 spans 18 amino acids. Per germline, CDR1 MNHNS and CDR2 SASEGT. The CDR3, as DNA: TGTGCCAGCAGTGAAGCGCAAAAGCGGACAGGGGGCGAAGATGGCTACACCTTC. It yields the protein CASSEAQKRTGGEDGYTF.

This clone appeared once. V gene TRBV11-2 combines with J gene TRBJ1-6; D gene uncertain. Germline V gene data show CDR1 as SGHAT and CDR2 as FQNNGV. Trimming pared 5 bases from V and 4 bases from J, leaving 6 bases between. This CDR3 has 13 residues. The CDR3 protein is CASSNSYNSPLHF. Here the CDR3 DNA reads TGTGCCAGCAGCAACTCATATAATTCACCCCTCCACTTT.

This clone was picked up a small number of times. The genes are TRBV5-1 and TRBJ2-1, with 7 bases lining up with TRBD1. V shed 3 bases and J 6 bases; nucleotides not matched to a gene: 6. CDR1 SGHRS and CDR2 YFSETQ come from the germline V gene. The CDR3 loop spans 14 amino acids. In nucleotides, the CDR3 is TGCGCCAGCAGCTGGGGACAGAAAGGCAATGAGCAGTTCTTC. This translates into CASSWGQKGNEQFF.

The chain combines TRBV30 with TRBJ2-2; tentative D call: TRBD2 (6 bases). Trimming took 2 bases from V and 6 from J, leaving 19 bases between them. The V gene's germline CDR1 is GTSNPN and CDR2 SVGIG (reference sequence). The CDR3 is 16 residues long. The CDR3 reads CAWSPSPGSRAGELFF. CDR3 nucleotides: TGTGCCTGGAGTCCCTCGCCCGGGAGTCGGGCCGGGGAGCTGTTTTTT.

The rearrangement links TRBV5-4 to TRBJ2-7; D unresolved. CDR1 and CDR2 from the germline V gene are SGHNT and YYREEE (reference sequence). The V end lost 6 bases, the J end lost 5 bases, and 24 bases lay between the germline ends. This CDR3 contains 16 residues. Written as DNA, the CDR3 is TGTGCCAGCAACTCCCAACTGGGCCCACAACGGGACGAGCAGTACTTC. It specifies CASNSQLGPQRDEQYF.

The chain joins TRBV2 to TRBJ2-2, with D perhaps matching TRBD1 or TRBD2 (5 bases each). The CDR3 is made up of 14 amino acids. Trimming shortened V by 7 bases and J by 3 bases, and 12 bases separated the two germline ends. The germline gives CDR1 SNHLY, CDR2 FYNNEI. The CDR3 nucleotides read TGTGCCAGCAATTCCGGGACCCACACCGGGGAGCTGTTTTTT. It codes for CASNSGTHTGELFF.

In its sample, this clone was seen once. V usage is TRBV27 and J usage is TRBJ2-1; D is perhaps TRBD1 or TRBD2 (6 bases each). The CDR3 contains 17 residues. Germline CDR1 reads MNHEY; CDR2 reads SMNVEV (reference sequence). The ends were cut back, 8 bases at V and 6 bases at J, with 26 bases in the middle. The CDR3 sequence: CASDLPSGDNGLNEQFF. The CDR3 region has the DNA TGTGCCAGCGATCTGCCCTCGGGGGACAACGGTCTCAATGAGCAGTTCTTC.

The table lists this clone with a count of one. The V and J genes are TRBV6-1 and TRBJ1-5, with a weak D call TRBD1 (5 bases). The V end lost 0 bases, the J end lost 2 bases, and 20 bases lay between the germline ends. Germline V lookup: CDR1 MNHNS, CDR2 SASEGT. The CDR3 has 19 amino acids. The CDR3 region has the DNA TGTGCCAGCAGTGAAGCGAATAGGAGGGGATCAGTCGGCAATCAGCCCCAGCATTTT. As protein: CASSEANRRGSVGNQPQHF.

This rearrangement joins TRBV4-2 to TRBJ2-3; tentatively, D is TRBD2 (6 bases). The CDR3 runs 15 residues. The germline CDR1 and CDR2 sequences are LGHNA and YNFKEQ. V was pared by 4 bases and J by 2 bases, with 13 bases between. The CDR3 sequence is CASSRTTLNTDTQYF. The CDR3 bases are TGTGCCAGCAGCCGGACTACACTCAACACAGATACGCAGTATTTT.